This TCR beta chain was retrieved from a study of blood T cells in healthy people across ages. PCR was performed a second time for about 6 to 11 cycles using a sample-barcoded 5' primer and a J-beta primer mix. A tag from a template-switch adaptor with 12 random nucleotides marked each cDNA molecule. MiXCR, run by TCRdb on the 5' RACE reads, gives a single entry per CDR3 protein. The table lists over 550,000 distinct CDR3 sequences, approximately 30% of them singletons, with 15% to 17% in the top ten. To note about this clonotype: Its antigen remains unidentified.

Findings and caveats of the study: With naive T cell percentage, TCR beta diversity showed a strong correlation. Estimates drawn from one million T cells were deemed to understate diversity.

The donors, all healthy, were Caucasians living in Russia, aged about 6 to 90. The CDR3 loop spans 16 amino acids. V lost 2 bases to trimming and J lost 4 bases; unmatched junction nucleotides: 8. Per germline, CDR1 SGHVS and CDR2 FQNEAQ. Specimen: blood. The gene calls are TRBV7-8 and TRBJ2-1; 7 positions agree with TRBD2. The clonotype originates from a woman older than 75 in good health. CDR3 region: CASSLIAGAKYNEQFF. CDR3 sequence (DNA): TGTGCCAGCAGCTTAATTGCGGGAGCTAAGTACAATGAGCAGTTCTTC. Together with reference TRBV7-8 and TRBJ2-1, the CDR3 gives the full variable domain: GAGVSQSPRYKVAKRGQDVALRCDPISGHVSLFWYQQALGQGPEFLTYFQNEAQLDKSGLPSDRFFAERPEGSVSTLKIQRTQQEDSAVYLCASSLIAGAKYNEQFFGPGTRLTVL.